This T cell receptor beta chain was retrieved from a study of glioma-infiltrating T cells after dendritic cell vaccination (dated by TCRdb to about 2016). The study in broad terms: A cohort of 15 glioblastoma patients from Phase I and II dendritic cell vaccination trials was included, of whom 9 were newly diagnosed and 6 had recurrent disease. Between the early 2000s and the early 2010s, the patients were given dendritic cell vaccination pulsed with autologous tumor lysate. The vaccine was prepared from monocyte-derived dendritic cells that were cultured for approximately seven days with IL-4 and GM-CSF and then pulsed overnight with autologous tumor lysate. Three intradermal dendritic cell vaccine injections were administered to patients at biweekly intervals in the arm below the axilla. In glioblastoma patients vaccinated with dendritic cells, deep sequencing of TCR beta CDR3 regions served to measure tumor-infiltrating lymphocyte content and to compare repertoires between tumor and blood. Survival after dendritic cell vaccination was correlated with TCR sequencing metrics such as TIL content and the overlap between tumor and blood repertoires. The full study reports these points: The cohort was small and heterogeneous, and full blood and tumor sets were available for few patients, with initial-recurrent tumor pairs available for even fewer patients. TCR clonality showed no direct relationship with survival, which suggests that a diverse polyclonal response may be important. Longer time to progression and overall survival after dendritic cell vaccination were predicted by higher estimated pretreatment TIL content. The three-group TCR overlap response model was described as speculative and requiring prospective validation.

Sample time point, as interpreted from the label and publication: after dendritic cell vaccination, including at tumor progression/relapse. Patients were selected for having adequate residual fresh-frozen tumor tissue and more than two years of available survival data. Although molecular status otherwise differed among the glioblastoma patients, no patient had an isocitrate dehydrogenase mutation. PBMC were collected before vaccination, two weeks after the third vaccination, and at tumor progression if progression occurred. The Qiagen DNeasy Blood extraction Kit was used to extract genomic DNA. In the germline V gene, CDR1 corresponds to MNHNS and CDR2 to SASEGT. V lost 6 bases and J lost 0 bases; the stretch between them is 11 bases long. Reading from cysteine to phenylalanine, the CDR3 counts 14 amino acids. Only the CDR3 DNA stays, 42 bases, in frame from base 1. TCRB CDR3 regions were amplified from approximately 2 ug genomic DNA, or all available DNA if less, using the immunoSEQ assay. Multiplex PCR used 60 forward primers for TCR V beta segments and 13 reverse primers for J beta segments. To estimate the number of reads per starting template, synthetic control templates were added to each sample at limiting dilution. The Illumina HiSeq System generated sequencing reads of 87 bp. The original pipeline was this. To remove PCR and sequencing errors, closely related sequences were merged with a nearest neighbor algorithm. TCR overlap was defined as the percentage of unique tumor TCR beta sequences that were also found in the peripheral blood of the same patient. The table comes from immuneACCESS by way of TCRdb, which keeps in-frame sequences with V and J called. Part of the clones is missing from these tables; in studies checked, under half for an unresolved V gene and the rest for unknown reasons. Clone size and V and J calls were adopted from that table, with D and trimming inferred from the DNA. A total of tens of thousands of clones appear in this sample, 87% of them only once. The ten biggest clones cover 2% to 2.5% of the sample.

With respect to this clone: The antigen it recognizes is unknown. The record has no base qualities; no much larger clone is one base away.

Sequences were derived from blood, sampled after dendritic cell vaccination. This chain is built from TRBV6-1 and TRBJ2-5; the D segment could be TRBD1, given 5 matching bases. The clonotype originates from a human donor with glioblastoma. CDR3 loop: CASRGRVYQETQYF. The DNA sequence is as follows: TGTGCCAGCAGGGGCAGGGTTTACCAAGAGACCCAGTACTTC.